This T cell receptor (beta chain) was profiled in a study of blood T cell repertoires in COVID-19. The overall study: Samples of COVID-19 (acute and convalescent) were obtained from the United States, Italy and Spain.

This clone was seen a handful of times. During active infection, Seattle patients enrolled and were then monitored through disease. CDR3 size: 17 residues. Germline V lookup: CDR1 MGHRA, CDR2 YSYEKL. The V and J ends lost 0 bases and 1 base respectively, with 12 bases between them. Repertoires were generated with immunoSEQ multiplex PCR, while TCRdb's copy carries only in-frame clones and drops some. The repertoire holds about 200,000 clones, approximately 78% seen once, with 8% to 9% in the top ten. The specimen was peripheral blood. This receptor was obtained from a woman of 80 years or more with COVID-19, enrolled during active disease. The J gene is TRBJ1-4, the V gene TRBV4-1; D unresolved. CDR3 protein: CASSQDQGSGTNEKLFF. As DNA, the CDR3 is TGCGCCAGCAGCCAAGATCAAGGGAGCGGAACTAATGAAAAACTGTTTTTT.